These T cell receptor beta chains were read from a single sample in a study of blood T cell repertoires in COVID-19. Here immunoSEQ multiplex PCR was the method, and the copy in TCRdb shows in-frame clones only, minus some. The sample contains about 200,000 clones, 88% of which appear only once. Sequenced sample: peripheral blood. The receptors stem from a man between 18 and 29 years old with active or convalescent COVID-19. Both conserved end residues are part of each CDR3. A D gene is named only where the DNA matches it firmly. The size field is filled for only some rows; it gives once, few, many or a size class.

d_call j_call v_call clone_size cdr3_aa cdr3_nt
NA TRBJ1-1 TRBV3-1/TRBV3-2 NA CASSQVEGNTEAFF TGTGCCAGCAGCCAAGTGGAGGGGAACACTGAAGCTTTCTTT
TRBD1 TRBJ1-1 TRBV6-5 NA CASPGDSKNTEAFF TGTGCCAGCCCAGGGGACAGCAAGAACACTGAAGCTTTCTTT
TRBD2 TRBJ2-1 TRBV18 once CASSPEGLAGGRSSYNEQFF TGTGCCAGCTCACCAGAGGGGCTAGCGGGGGGTCGAAGCTCCTACAATGAGCAGTTCTTC
NA TRBJ1-2 TRBV5-4 NA CASSFAGYYGYTF TGTGCCAGCAGCTTCGCAGGATACTATGGCTACACCTTC
TRBD1 TRBJ1-2 TRBV6-5 NA CASRRTGGAEYGYTF TGTGCCAGCAGGCGGACAGGGGGCGCGGAGTATGGCTACACCTTC
TRBD1 TRBJ1-3 TRBV11-2 once CASSWGQGSGNTIYF TGTGCCAGCAGCTGGGGACAGGGCTCTGGAAACACCATATATTTT
NA TRBJ2-6 TRBV11-2 NA CASSIRGTGANVLTF TGTGCCAGCAGCATTAGGGGGACTGGGGCCAACGTCCTGACTTTC
NA TRBJ1-2 TRBV27 NA CASSSLGQTTNYGYTF TGTGCCAGCAGTTCCCTCGGACAGACCACTAACTATGGCTACACCTTC
TRBD1 TRBJ1-3 TRBV6-6 NA CASSYSQGQTGNTIYF TGTGCCAGCAGTTACTCGCAGGGACAGACTGGAAACACCATATATTTT
NA TRBJ1-5 TRBV6-1 once CASSEGRSSNQPQHF TGTGCCAGCAGTGAAGGACGGAGTAGCAATCAGCCCCAGCATTTT
NA TRBJ2-4 TRBV5-4 few CASTDAEGEGKNIQYF TGTGCCAGCACCGACGCAGAGGGGGAAGGCAAAAACATTCAGTACTTC
NA TRBJ1-2 TRBV6-6 NA CASSTQGGETNYGYTF TGTGCCAGCAGCACACAAGGGGGGGAGACTAACTATGGCTACACCTTC
TRBD2 TRBJ2-3 TRBV6-5 NA CASKLADSTDTQYF TGTGCCAGCAAACTAGCGGATAGCACAGATACGCAGTATTTT
NA TRBJ1-2 TRBV6-5 NA CASSPGLTNYGYTF TGTGCCAGCAGCCCAGGGTTGACTAACTATGGCTACACCTTC
TRBD2 TRBJ2-7 TRBV4-1 NA CASSQDRRSGYTYEQYF TGCGCCAGCAGCCAAGATCGGCGTAGCGGGTACACCTACGAGCAGTACTTC
TRBD1 TRBJ2-3 TRBV30 once CAWGTGEHTQYF TGTGCCTGGGGGACAGGGGAGCATACGCAGTATTTT
NA TRBJ2-1 TRBV19 NA CASSSTRGTYNEQFF TGTGCCAGTAGCAGCACAAGGGGCACCTACAATGAGCAGTTCTTC
NA TRBJ2-2 TRBV4-3 NA CASSQEISNTGELFF TGCGCCAGCAGCCAAGAAATTAGTAACACCGGGGAGCTGTTTTTT
NA TRBJ1-4 TRBV6-5 NA CASSSERVREKLFF TGTGCCAGCTCCTCAGAGAGGGTACGGGAAAAACTGTTTTTT
NA TRBJ1-4 TRBV5-5 NA CASSLFGSATNEKLFF TGTGCCAGCAGCTTGTTTGGTTCTGCAACTAATGAAAAGCTGTTTTTT
TRBD2 TRBJ2-3 TRBV2 NA CASSHPGLAGDPTDTQYF TGTGCCAGCAGTCACCCGGGACTAGCGGGAGACCCCACAGATACGCAGTATTTT
TRBD2 TRBJ2-6 TRBV19 few CASSRLAGGPGANVLTF TGTGCCAGTAGTAGACTAGCGGGGGGGCCTGGGGCCAACGTCCTGACTTTC
TRBD2 TRBJ2-1 TRBV5-8 once CASSLGVTSGGVNEQFF TGTGCCAGCAGCTTGGGAGTGACTAGCGGGGGGGTAAATGAGCAGTTCTTC
NA TRBJ1-2 TRBV7-3 few CASSLNGRDSDGYTF TGTGCCAGCAGCTTAAATGGTCGGGATAGCGATGGCTACACCTTC
NA TRBJ2-3 TRBV4-1 NA CASSPQSDFTTDTQYF TGCGCCAGCAGCCCCCAATCGGACTTTACCACAGATACGCAGTATTTT
TRBD1 TRBJ1-6 TRBV7-8 once CASSLAGTANSPLHF TGTGCCAGCAGCTTAGCTGGGACAGCTAATTCACCCCTCCACTTT
NA TRBJ2-1 TRBV7-9 NA CASSLGGLVVDEQFF TGTGCCAGCAGCTTAGGGGGGCTAGTCGTCGATGAGCAGTTCTTC
TRBD1 TRBJ1-6 TRBV30 NA CAWSDRGYSPLHF TGTGCCTGGAGTGACAGGGGTTATTCACCCCTCCACTTT
TRBD1 TRBJ1-2 TRBV5-4 NA CASSKPGQGFNYGYTF TGTGCCAGCAGTAAACCCGGACAGGGTTTCAACTATGGCTACACCTTC
NA TRBJ1-5 TRBV28 NA CATLVSGINQPQHF TGTGCCACCTTAGTCTCAGGGATCAATCAGCCCCAGCATTTT
TRBD1 TRBJ1-1 TRBV5-1 NA CASSLGAGGTEAFF TGCGCCAGCAGCTTGGGGGCAGGGGGTACTGAAGCTTTCTTT
NA TRBJ1-2 TRBV4-1 once CASSPGGGAPGYTF TGCGCCAGCAGCCCCGGAGGGGGGGCGCCTGGCTACACCTTC
NA TRBJ2-7 TRBV4-1 NA CASSQEAGSYEQYF TGCGCCAGCAGCCAAGAAGCCGGGAGCTACGAGCAGTACTTC
TRBD1 TRBJ1-1 TRBV5-1 NA CASSERWGQGRTEAFF TGCGCCAGCAGCGAAAGATGGGGACAGGGACGAACTGAAGCTTTCTTT
TRBD2 TRBJ2-7 TRBV5-4 NA CASSLGGGAPKEQYF TGTGCCAGCAGCTTGGGCGGGGGGGCACCGAAAGAGCAGTACTTC
NA TRBJ1-6 TRBV18 NA CASSPGGDSPLHF TGTGCCAGCTCACCAGGAGGGGACTCACCCCTCCACTTT
TRBD1 TRBJ1-1 TRBV6-5 once CASSYRGLTEAFF TGTGCCAGCAGTTACAGGGGGCTCACTGAAGCTTTCTTT
NA TRBJ2-4 TRBV5-5 NA CASSFGGAKNIQYF TGTGCCAGCAGCTTCGGGGGAGCCAAAAACATTCAGTACTTC
TRBD1 TRBJ1-2 TRBV3-1/TRBV3-2 NA CASRQFGQGNYGYTF TGTGCCAGCAGGCAATTCGGACAGGGAAACTATGGCTACACCTTC
NA TRBJ1-6 TRBV6-6 NA CASSAGLRNLNSPLHF TGTGCCAGCAGTGCCGGTCTGAGAAACCTAAATTCACCCCTCCACTTT
NA TRBJ1-5 TRBV19 NA CASSIGGGAQPQHF TGTGCCAGTAGTATAGGGGGGGGTGCCCAGCCCCAGCATTTT
NA TRBJ1-5 TRBV6-6 NA CASTSVSEPQHF TGTGCCAGCACGAGCGTTTCTGAACCCCAGCATTTT
TRBD2 TRBJ2-6 TRBV11-2 NA CASSPKLAGALSGANVLTF TGTGCCAGCAGCCCAAAACTAGCGGGGGCCCTTTCTGGGGCCAACGTCCTGACTTTC
NA TRBJ2-7 TRBV7-8 NA CASSSGLPYEQYF TGTGCCAGCAGTTCAGGGCTCCCCTACGAGCAGTACTTC
NA TRBJ1-3 TRBV11-2 NA CASSLGQPVSGNTIYF TGTGCCAGCAGCTTAGGACAGCCTGTCTCTGGAAACACCATATATTTT
TRBD1 TRBJ1-4 TRBV5-4 NA CASSLAGQGPSSNEKLFF TGTGCCAGCAGCTTGGCGGGACAGGGGCCGTCAAGTAATGAAAAACTGTTTTTT
TRBD1 TRBJ2-7 TRBV19 NA CASSTPGQNYEQYF TGTGCCAGTAGTACTCCGGGACAGAATTACGAGCAGTACTTC
TRBD1 TRBJ1-4 TRBV3-1/TRBV3-2 NA CASRQYGQGEDEKLFF TGTGCCAGCAGACAATACGGACAGGGGGAAGATGAAAAACTGTTTTTT
NA TRBJ1-6 TRBV4-3 NA CASSQVIGGNNSPLHF TGCGCCAGCAGCCAAGTCATTGGGGGGAATAATTCACCCCTCCACTTT
NA TRBJ1-2 TRBV9 NA CASSPTDSLNYGYTF TGTGCCAGCAGCCCCACGGACAGCTTAAACTATGGCTACACCTTC
TRBD2 TRBJ2-2 TRBV3-1/TRBV3-2 few CASSQNSGSGELFF TGTGCCAGCAGCCAAAATAGCGGGTCCGGGGAGCTGTTTTTT
NA TRBJ1-2 TRBV6-4 NA CASSPGVVGYGYTF TGTGCCAGCAGTCCAGGGGTTGTGGGCTATGGCTACACCTTC